This TCR beta chain was profiled in a study of T cells in Graves' hyperthyroidism and ophthalmopathy. The investigators amplified TCR beta CDR3 regions from RNA transcripts. With the HTBI primer set, the TCR CDR3 went through a first round of RT-PCR. MiXCR was run by TCRdb on the multiplex PCR reads, yielding one entry per CDR3 protein. This sample has some 350,000 distinct CDR3 sequences; approximately 14% occur once, and the top ten carry approximately 35%. This clonotype was seen a handful of times. Diagnoses used clinical symptoms, serum thyroxine and TRAb, thyroid ultrasound and orbital computed tomography. Material: blood. The TCR sequence derives from a woman aged 40-49 years with Graves' ophthalmopathy.

DNA for the CDR3: TGTGCCAGCAGCGTTTCCCCAGCATTAACAGGGAACTATGGCTACACCTTC. Translation: CASSVSPALTGNYGYTF. The J gene is TRBJ1-2, the V gene TRBV9; possible D gene TRBD1, 6 bases. The V end lost 2 bases, the J end lost 2 bases, and 19 bases lay between the germline ends. Germline values: CDR1 SGDLS, CDR2 YYNGEE. The CDR3 consists of 17 residues.